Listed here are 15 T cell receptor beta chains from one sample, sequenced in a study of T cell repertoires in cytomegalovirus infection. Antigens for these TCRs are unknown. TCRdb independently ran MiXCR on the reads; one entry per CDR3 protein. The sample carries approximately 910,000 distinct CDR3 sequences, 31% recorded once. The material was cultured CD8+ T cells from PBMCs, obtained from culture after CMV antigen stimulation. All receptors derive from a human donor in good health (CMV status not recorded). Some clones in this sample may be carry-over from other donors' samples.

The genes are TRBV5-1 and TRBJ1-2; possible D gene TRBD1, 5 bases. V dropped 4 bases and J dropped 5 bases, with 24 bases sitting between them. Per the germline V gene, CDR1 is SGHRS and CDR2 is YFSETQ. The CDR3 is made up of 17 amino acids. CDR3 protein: CASSQLPGTAAGYGYTF. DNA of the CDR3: TGCGCCAGCAGCCAGCTACCCGGGACGGCTGCAGGGTATGGCTACACCTTC.

CDR3 nucleotide sequence: TGCAGTGCCAACTGGGACAGGGAAAACATTCAGTACTTC. It codes for CSANWDRENIQYF. The rearrangement joins TRBV20-1 to TRBJ2-4, with 9 bases matching TRBD1. The V segment lost 6 bases and the J segment 5 bases; nucleotides outside the gene matches: 5. The germline V gene has CDR1 DFQATT and CDR2 SNEGSKA (reference sequence). The CDR3 has 13 amino acids.

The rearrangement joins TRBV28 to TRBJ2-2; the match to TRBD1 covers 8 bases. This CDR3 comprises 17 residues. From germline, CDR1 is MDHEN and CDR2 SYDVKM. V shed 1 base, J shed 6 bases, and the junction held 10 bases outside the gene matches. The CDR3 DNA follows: TGTGCCAGCAGTTTATACCCGGACAGGGTCGCTGCCGGGGAGCTGTTTTTT. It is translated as CASSLYPDRVAAGELFF.

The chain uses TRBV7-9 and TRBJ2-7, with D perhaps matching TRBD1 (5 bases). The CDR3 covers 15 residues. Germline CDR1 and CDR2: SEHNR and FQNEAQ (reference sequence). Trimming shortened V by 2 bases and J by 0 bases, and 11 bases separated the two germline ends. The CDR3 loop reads CASSLPGPSSYEQYV. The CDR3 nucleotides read TGTGCCAGCAGCTTACCAGGGCCAAGCTCCTACGAGCAGTACGTC.

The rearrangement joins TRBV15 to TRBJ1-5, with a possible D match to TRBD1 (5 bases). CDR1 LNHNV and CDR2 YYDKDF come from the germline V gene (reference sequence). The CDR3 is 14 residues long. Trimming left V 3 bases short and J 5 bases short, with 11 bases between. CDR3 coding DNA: TGTGCCACCAGCAGTATGAGGGGTGATCAGCCCCAGCATTTT. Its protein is CATSSMRGDQPQHF.

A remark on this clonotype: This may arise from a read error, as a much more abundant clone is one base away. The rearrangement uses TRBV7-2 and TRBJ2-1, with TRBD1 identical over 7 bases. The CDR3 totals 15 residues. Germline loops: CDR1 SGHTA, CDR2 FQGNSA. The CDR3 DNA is TGTGCCAGCAGCCCTTCACAGGGGATGGGCAATGGGCAGTTCTTC. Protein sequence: CASSPSQGMGNGQFF.

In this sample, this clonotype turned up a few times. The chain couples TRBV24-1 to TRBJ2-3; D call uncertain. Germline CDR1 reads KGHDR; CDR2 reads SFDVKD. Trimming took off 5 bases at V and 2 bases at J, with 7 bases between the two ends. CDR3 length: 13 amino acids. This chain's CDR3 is CATSAHLTDTQYF. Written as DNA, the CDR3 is TGTGCCACCAGTGCCCACCTCACAGATACGCAGTATTTT.

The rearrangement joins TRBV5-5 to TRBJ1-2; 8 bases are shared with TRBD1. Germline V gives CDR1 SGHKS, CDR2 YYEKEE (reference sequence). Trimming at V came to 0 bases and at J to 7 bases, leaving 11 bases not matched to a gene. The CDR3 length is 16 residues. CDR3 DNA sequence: TGTGCCAGCAGCTTGGACGGTCAGGGGGCGAGCGGTGGCTACACCTTC. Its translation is CASSLDGQGASGGYTF.

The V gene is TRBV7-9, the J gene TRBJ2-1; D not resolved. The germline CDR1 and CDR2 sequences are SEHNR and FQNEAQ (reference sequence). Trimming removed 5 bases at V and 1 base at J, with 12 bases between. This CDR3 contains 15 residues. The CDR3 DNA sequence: TGTGCCAGCAGCCTGGAGTATTTATCCTACAATGAGCAGTTCTTC. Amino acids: CASSLEYLSYNEQFF.

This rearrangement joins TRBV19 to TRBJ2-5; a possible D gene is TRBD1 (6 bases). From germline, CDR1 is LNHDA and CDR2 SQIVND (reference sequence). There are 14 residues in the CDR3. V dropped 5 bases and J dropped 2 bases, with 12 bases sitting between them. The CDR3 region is CASSPTGWQETQYF. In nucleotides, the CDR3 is TGTGCCAGTAGTCCAACAGGGTGGCAAGAGACCCAGTACTTC.

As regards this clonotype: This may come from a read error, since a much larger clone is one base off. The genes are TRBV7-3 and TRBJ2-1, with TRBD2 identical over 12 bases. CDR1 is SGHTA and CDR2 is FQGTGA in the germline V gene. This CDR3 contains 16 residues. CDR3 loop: CANSLRLAGENNEQFF. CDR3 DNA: TGTGCCAACAGCTTAAGACTAGCGGGGGAAAACAATGAGCAGTTCTTC. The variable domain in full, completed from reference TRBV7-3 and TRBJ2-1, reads GAGVSQTPSNKVTEKGKYVELRCDPISGHTALYWYRQSLGQGPEFLIYFQGTGAADDSGLPNDRFFAVRPEGSVSTLKIQRTERGDSAVYLCANSLRLAGENNEQFFGPGTRLTVL.

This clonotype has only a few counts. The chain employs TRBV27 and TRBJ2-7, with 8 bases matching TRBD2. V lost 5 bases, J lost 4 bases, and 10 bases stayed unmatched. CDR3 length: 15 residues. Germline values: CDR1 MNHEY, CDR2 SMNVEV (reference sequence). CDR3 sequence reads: CASSPRGGGTYEQYV. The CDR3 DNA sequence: TGTGCCAGCAGTCCACGGGGGGGGGGCACATACGAGCAGTACGTC.

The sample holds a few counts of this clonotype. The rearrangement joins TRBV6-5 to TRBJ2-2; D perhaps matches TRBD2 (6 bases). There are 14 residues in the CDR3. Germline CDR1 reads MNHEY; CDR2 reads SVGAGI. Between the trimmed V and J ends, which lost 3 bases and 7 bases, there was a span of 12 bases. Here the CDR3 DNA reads TGTGCCAGCAGTTATCGGAGGGCGGGCGGGGAGCTGTTTTTT. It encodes CASSYRRAGGELFF.

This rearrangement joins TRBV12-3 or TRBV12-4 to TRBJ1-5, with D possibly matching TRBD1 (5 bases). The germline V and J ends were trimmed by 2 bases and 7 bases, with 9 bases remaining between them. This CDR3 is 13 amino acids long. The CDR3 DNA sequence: TGTGCCAGCAGTTTAAGCAGGGAACAGCCCCAGCATTTT. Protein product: CASSLSREQPQHF.

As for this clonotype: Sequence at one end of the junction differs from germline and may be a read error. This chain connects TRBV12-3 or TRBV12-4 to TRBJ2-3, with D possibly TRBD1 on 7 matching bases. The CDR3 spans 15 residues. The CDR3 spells CANSPQGEGTDTQYF. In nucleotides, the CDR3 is TGTGCCAACAGTCCCCAGGGGGAGGGCACAGATACGCAGTATTTT.